The present T cell receptor beta chain was sequenced within a study of T cell changes during pregnancy in multiple sclerosis. Per germline, CDR1 SGHNT and CDR2 YENEEA. This CDR3 contains 17 residues. Trimming at V came to 1 base and at J to 5 bases, leaving 12 bases not matched to a gene. Data came from immunoSEQ multiplex PCR; TCRdb stores just in-frame clones and leaves some out. The table has around 80,000 clones, just over 90% seen once. J is TRBJ1-2 and V is TRBV11-3, with 8 bases fitting TRBD1. The clonotype originates from a female donor with multiple sclerosis, enrolled in a pregnancy study. The source material was peripheral blood, sampled before pregnancy. DNA of the CDR3: TGTGCCAGCAGCTTAGGGTCCGGCAACAGGGGGTTGTATGGCTACACCTTC. It codes for CASSLGSGNRGLYGYTF.